The 18 T cell receptor beta chains below were found in one sample sequenced in a study of Graves' ophthalmopathy and Graves' hyperthyroidism. From RNA, the CDR3 regions of TCR beta chains were amplified and sequenced. HTBI primers primed a first-round RT-PCR, and a second-round multiplex PCR followed. TCRdb analysed the multiplex PCR reads with MiXCR anew, one entry per CDR3 protein. The sample holds about 1.2 million distinct CDR3 sequences, approximately 35% seen once. The sequenced material came from peripheral blood or thyroid tissue (not recorded which). These receptors all stem from an adult man with Graves' hyperthyroidism.

The rearrangement joins TRBV7-2 to TRBJ2-7; TRBD2 matches at 8 bases. With V trimmed by 8 bases and J by 2 bases, 11 bases remained unmatched. Germline CDR1 reads SGHTA; CDR2 reads FQGNSA. The CDR3 totals 15 residues. Written as DNA, the CDR3 is TGTGCCAGCTCACCACGTTTACTAGCGGCCTACGAGCAGTACTTC. It is translated as CASSPRLLAAYEQYF.

This chain links TRBV20-1 with TRBJ2-2; D may match TRBD1 or TRBD2 (6 bases each). V was trimmed by 2 bases and J by 8 bases, leaving 12 bases between them. The CDR3 loop spans 13 amino acids. Germline V lookup: CDR1 DFQATT, CDR2 SNEGSKA (reference sequence). CDR3 sequence (DNA): TGCAGTGCTAGATTTTGGGGGGCAGGGGAGCTGTTTTTT. It is translated as CSARFWGAGELFF.

J is TRBJ1-2 and V is TRBV29-1; TRBD1 agrees at 9 bases. Per the germline V gene, CDR1 is SQVTM and CDR2 is ANQGSEA. V was clipped by 7 bases and J by 6 bases; unmatched bases: 6. The CDR3 has 12 amino acids. CDR3 coding DNA: TGCAGCGCCGGGACAGGGATTGATGGCTACACCTTC. It yields the protein CSAGTGIDGYTF.

There are many counts of this clonotype. This rearrangement joins TRBV19 to TRBJ1-2; D may be TRBD1 (5 bases). Germline V gene lookup returns CDR1 LNHDA and CDR2 SQIVND (reference sequence). V was shortened by 0 bases and J by 7 bases, with 21 bases between the two germline ends. The CDR3 consists of 17 residues. The CDR3, as DNA: TGTGCCAGTAGTATAGATCGATGGGACGAGCGTATATCTGGCTACACCTTC. Protein product: CASSIDRWDERISGYTF.

This clonotype showed up just a few times. J is TRBJ2-5 and V is TRBV7-2, with TRBD2 matching 8 bases. The germline gives CDR1 SGHTA, CDR2 FQGNSA. CDR3 length: 19 residues. V shed 1 base and J 5 bases; nucleotides not matched to a gene: 18. The CDR3 here is CASSLEGGLAGSTTETQYF. The CDR3 nucleotides are TGTGCCAGCAGCTTAGAGGGGGGGCTAGCGGGCTCCACGACTGAGACCCAGTACTTC.

CDR3 in DNA: TGTGCCAGCAGCGGGACAGGGGTTGGCAACACTGAAGCTTTCTTT. Amino acids: CASSGTGVGNTEAFF. J is TRBJ1-1 and V is TRBV7-9; TRBD1 matches at 10 bases. This CDR3 region has 15 residues. The V gene's germline CDR1 is SEHNR and CDR2 FQNEAQ (reference sequence). Trimming cost V 5 bases and J 2 bases; bases outside gene matches: 5.

This clonotype was seen only once. A much larger clone differs by one base, so this may be a read error. The chain combines TRBV20-1 with TRBJ1-1; D is uncertain. CDR3 size: 14 residues. CDR1 DFQATT and CDR2 SNEGSKA come from the germline V gene (reference sequence). The chain's CDR3 is CGAREKVGYAEAFF. CDR3 coding DNA: TGCGGTGCTAGAGAGAAGGTGGGGTACGCTGAAGCTTTCTTT.

This chain connects TRBV3-1 to TRBJ2-2; no clear D. The CDR3 runs to 14 residues. Germline V gene lookup returns CDR1 LGHDT and CDR2 YNNKEL (reference sequence). The V end was cut by 0 bases, the J end by 7 bases, with 9 bases between. CDR3 bases: TGTGCCAGCAGCCAAGATGTATCGGGCGGGGAGCTGTTTTTT. It translates to CASSQDVSGGELFF.

V usage is TRBV7-7 and J usage is TRBJ1-2; no clear D. V was trimmed by 1 base and J by 0 bases, leaving 9 bases between them. There are 15 residues in the CDR3. CDR1 is SSHAT and CDR2 is FNYEAQ in the germline V gene (reference sequence). Here the CDR3 DNA reads TGTGCCAGCAGCTTAGGAAGGGAGGCTAACTATGGCTACACCTTC. Residues: CASSLGREANYGYTF. The variable domain in full, with the rest retrieved from reference TRBV7-7 and TRBJ1-2, is GAGVSQSPRYKVTKRGQDVTLRCDPISSHATLYWYQQALGQGPEFLTYFNYEAQPDKSGLPSDRFSAERPEGSISTLTIQRTEQRDSAMYRCASSLGREANYGYTFGSGTRLTVV.

This sequence joins TRBV10-3 and TRBJ2-5; D ambiguous. Per the germline V gene, CDR1 is ENHRY and CDR2 is SYGVKD. V was cut by 10 bases and J by 5 bases, with 17 bases left in between. The CDR3 loop spans 13 amino acids. The CDR3 nucleotides are TGTGCCAGCAGCCCATTTAGGTGGGAGACCCAGTACTTC. Its protein product is CASSPFRWETQYF.

This clonotype was picked up many times. The V and J genes are TRBV29-1 and TRBJ1-4; D call uncertain. The CDR3 extends over 13 amino acids. Germline-derived CDR1 and CDR2 are SQVTM and ANQGSEA. V lost 1 base and J lost 8, with 11 bases in between. The CDR3 DNA is TGCAGCGTTGAAGGGACGGCGGGGGAAAAACTGTTTTTT. It codes for CSVEGTAGEKLFF.

This clonotype was observed at least ten times. The chain employs TRBV7-8 and TRBJ1-1, with TRBD1 matching over 8 bases. This CDR3 is built from 14 residues. V was pared by 3 bases and J by 4 bases, with 4 bases of the junction left unmatched. Germline V gene lookup returns CDR1 SGHVS and CDR2 FQNEAQ. The CDR3: CASSLIGTGTEAFF. Written as DNA, the CDR3 is TGTGCCAGCAGCTTGATTGGGACAGGCACTGAAGCTTTCTTT.

This clonotype was seen repeatedly, ten times or more. This chain joins TRBV20-1 and TRBJ1-1, with 7 nucleotides matching TRBD1. With 5 bases clipped from V and 3 bases from J, the junction kept 6 bases outside the gene matches. There are 13 residues in the CDR3. In germline, CDR1 is DFQATT, CDR2 SNEGSKA (reference sequence). The DNA of the CDR3 is TGCAGTGCTGGAGGACAGGAGTACACTGAAGCTTTCTTT. Amino acid sequence: CSAGGQEYTEAFF.

This clonotype was counted ten times or more. The V call is TRBV12-3 or TRBV12-4, the J call TRBJ2-2, with D hard to call. V lost 7 bases, J lost 5 bases, and 11 bases lay in between. This CDR3 comprises 13 residues. The CDR3 loop reads CASTKDGTGELFF. The CDR3 coding sequence is TGTGCCAGCACCAAGGACGGAACCGGGGAGCTGTTTTTT.

The V call is TRBV24-1, the J call TRBJ1-5; D perhaps matches TRBD1 (6 bases). Per germline, CDR1 KGHDR and CDR2 SFDVKD. The CDR3 loop spans 13 amino acids. The V gene lost 9 bases and the J gene lost 7 bases, with 15 bases spanning the gap. For the CDR3, the DNA is TGTGCCACCGGGGGGGGCTTGGAACAGCCCCAGCATTTT. Amino acids: CATGGGLEQPQHF.

The CDR3 reads CASRGLTGGLSDEQYF. In nucleotides, the CDR3 is TGTGCCAGCAGAGGCCTAACGGGAGGGCTCTCTGACGAGCAGTACTTC. This sequence joins TRBV7-9 and TRBJ2-7; 8 nucleotides agree with TRBD2. This CDR3 comprises 16 residues. Germline-derived CDR1 and CDR2 are SEHNR and FQNEAQ (reference sequence). The V and J ends lost 6 bases and 5 bases, in that order; junction bases with no gene match: 15.

The chain uses TRBV29-1 and TRBJ1-4; D is undetermined. V shed 4 bases and J shed 13 bases, with 13 bases lying between them. Germline loops: CDR1 SQVTM, CDR2 ANQGSEA. The CDR3 covers 11 residues. CDR3 protein: CSVGIGRGLFF. CDR3 sequence (DNA): TGCAGCGTTGGAATTGGGCGGGGACTGTTTTTT.

The chain uses TRBV20-1 and TRBJ1-6; no definite D call. The CDR3 has 12 residues. The V gene lost 6 bases and the J gene lost 4 bases, with 7 bases spanning the gap. Germline V gives CDR1 DFQATT, CDR2 SNEGSKA (reference sequence). The CDR3 nucleotides read TGCAGTGCAACTGATTATAATTCACCCCTCCACTTT. Translation gives CSATDYNSPLHF.